The 26 T cell receptor beta chains in this list originate from one sample, sequenced in a study of blood T cell repertoires in COVID-19. Method: immunoSEQ multiplex PCR; TCRdb's copy keeps in-frame clones and lacks some. The profile shows about 86,000 clones, 85% of them singletons. Sequencing was performed on peripheral blood. Receptor source: a man aged 50 to 59 with acute or convalescent COVID-19.

A few counts support this clone. The chain is built from TRBV7-7 and TRBJ2-7, with 7 bases lining up with TRBD1. Germline trimming cut 5 bases from V and 3 bases from J; bases unmatched to any gene: 7. The CDR3 totals 14 residues. Looked up from germline, CDR1 is SSHAT and CDR2 is FNYEAQ (reference sequence). CDR3 protein: CASSPRTGHYEQYF. The CDR3 coding sequence is TGTGCCAGCAGCCCCAGGACAGGACACTACGAGCAGTACTTC.

The J gene is TRBJ2-1, the V gene TRBV5-4; a possible D gene is TRBD1 (7 bases). The CDR3 runs to 15 residues. Between the trimmed V and J ends, which lost 5 bases and 2 bases, there was a span of 14 bases. Germline CDR1 is SGHNT and CDR2 is YYREEE (reference sequence). The CDR3 loop reads CASSFPRGAYNEQFF. As DNA, the CDR3 is TGTGCCAGCAGTTTCCCCAGGGGGGCCTACAATGAGCAGTTCTTC.

The CDR3 spells CAISTDRSAGELFF. The DNA for the CDR3 is TGTGCCATCAGTACTGACAGGAGTGCCGGGGAGCTGTTTTTT. The chain uses TRBV10-3 and TRBJ2-2; D perhaps matches TRBD1 (6 bases). Trimming stripped 5 bases from V and 6 bases from J, with 13 bases between. The CDR3 is 14 residues long. The germline gives CDR1 ENHRY, CDR2 SYGVKD.

This chain connects TRBV27 to TRBJ2-1, with D unclear. This CDR3 has 16 residues. CDR1 and CDR2 from the germline V gene are MNHEY and SMNVEV (reference sequence). Trimming left V 3 bases short and J 2 bases short, with 14 bases between. The CDR3 region is CASSLEPPTPYNEQFF. The DNA of the CDR3 is TGTGCCAGCAGTTTGGAGCCCCCGACCCCCTACAATGAGCAGTTCTTC.

The chain has TRBV24-1 and TRBJ2-3; D may be TRBD1 (6 bases). The germline CDR1 and CDR2 sequences are KGHDR and SFDVKD. Trimming cost V 4 bases and J 1 base, with 11 bases left between them. The CDR3 is 15 amino acids. CDR3 sequence reads: CATSDRQDRTDTQYF. The CDR3 DNA sequence: TGTGCCACCAGTGACCGACAGGATCGCACAGATACGCAGTATTTT.

The chain couples TRBV4-3 to TRBJ1-2, with D possibly matching TRBD1 (5 bases). Trimming removed 2 bases at V and 8 bases at J, with 15 bases between. There are 14 residues in the CDR3. Germline CDR1 reads LGHNA; CDR2 reads YSLEER. In DNA, the CDR3 is TGCGCCAGCAGCCAACAACAACAGGTTGGAGGCTACACCTTC. Protein: CASSQQQQVGGYTF.

The V gene is TRBV5-6, the J gene TRBJ2-1, with a weak D call TRBD2 (5 bases). The CDR3 consists of 13 residues. The germline V and J ends were trimmed by 5 bases and 7 bases, with 13 bases remaining between them. Germline V gene sequence: CDR1 SGHDT, CDR2 YYEEEE. The CDR3 DNA sequence: TGTGCCAGCAGAGTTGGTGGCGGGAATGAGCAGTTCTTC. This sequence encodes CASRVGGGNEQFF.

The V gene is TRBV25-1, the J gene TRBJ2-1; D might be TRBD2 (6 bases). V shed 3 bases and J shed 3 bases, with 9 bases lying between them. Germline V gene lookup returns CDR1 MGHDK and CDR2 SYGVNS. The CDR3 runs 14 residues. In nucleotides, the CDR3 is TGTGCCAGCAGTGATTTGGGACTCTACAATGAGCAGTTCTTC. This gives the protein CASSDLGLYNEQFF.

This clone appeared once. The rearrangement joins TRBV7-3 to TRBJ2-3; tentative D call: TRBD1 (5 bases). Looked up from germline, CDR1 is SGHTA and CDR2 is FQGTGA. Deletions cut 1 base from V and 0 bases from J, with 11 bases between. The CDR3 runs 16 residues. The CDR3 protein is CASSLNSPGSTDTQYF. DNA for the CDR3: TGTGCCAGCAGCTTAAATTCCCCAGGGAGCACAGATACGCAGTATTTT.

This clone was recorded only once. This chain uses TRBV20-1 with TRBJ2-1; 7 bases fit TRBD1. J lost 9 bases, V lost 5 bases, and 4 bases had no gene match. This CDR3 is built from 11 residues. Germline V lookup: CDR1 DFQATT, CDR2 SNEGSKA (reference sequence). The CDR3 reads CSARQGGEQFF. In DNA, the CDR3 is TGCAGTGCTCGACAGGGCGGTGAGCAGTTCTTC.

The chain employs TRBV19 and TRBJ2-1, with D unresolved. V lost 5 bases and J lost 0, with 11 bases in between. The CDR3 totals 15 residues. The germline gives CDR1 LNHDA, CDR2 SQIVND (reference sequence). The CDR3 loop is CASSPQASSYNEQFF. As DNA, the CDR3 is TGTGCCAGTAGTCCTCAGGCGAGCTCCTACAATGAGCAGTTCTTC.

J is TRBJ1-5 and V is TRBV11-2; TRBD1 aligns across 8 bases. V trimming: 5 bases; J trimming: 5 bases; junction bases outside the gene matches: 8. CDR1 and CDR2 (germline): SGHAT, FQNNGV. The CDR3 consists of 15 residues. The CDR3 nucleotides read TGTGCCAGCAGCAAGAAGGCAGGGGGCGATCAGCCCCAGCATTTT. Translating it yields CASSKKAGGDQPQHF.

This clone was detected once. The J gene is TRBJ1-2, the V gene TRBV14; unclear D gene. Germline V gene lookup returns CDR1 SGHDN and CDR2 FVKESK. CDR3 length: 15 amino acids. Trimming took 3 bases from V and 1 from J, leaving 12 bases between them. For the CDR3, the DNA is TGTGCCAGCAGCCATCGTCTGAACAGTAACTATGGCTACACCTTC. Translating it yields CASSHRLNSNYGYTF. The variable domain in full, completed from reference TRBV14 and TRBJ1-2, reads EAGVTQFPSHSVIEKGQTVTLRCDPISGHDNLYWYRRVMGKEIKFLLHFVKESKQDESGMPNNRFLAERTGGTYSTLKVQPAELEDSGVYFCASSHRLNSNYGYTFGSGTRLTVV.

The V and J genes are TRBV6-1 and TRBJ2-7; tentatively, D is TRBD1 (6 bases). The germline V gene encodes CDR1 MNHNS and CDR2 SASEGT. The CDR3 totals 15 residues. Deletions cut 2 bases from V and 2 bases from J, with 13 bases between. The CDR3 sequence is CASSESIRGPYEQYF. The CDR3 DNA sequence: TGTGCCAGCAGTGAAAGTATCAGGGGCCCCTACGAGCAGTACTTC.

The DNA for the CDR3 is TGCGCCAGCAGCCAGTTCGGGGGCACAGATACGCAGTATTTT. Residues: CASSQFGGTDTQYF. This sequence joins TRBV4-1 and TRBJ2-3; tentatively, D is TRBD2 (5 bases). V gave up 3 bases and J gave up 1 base, with 8 bases separating them. The CDR3 totals 14 residues. Germline V CDR1 and CDR2: MGHRA, YSYEKL.

V is TRBV11-2 and J is TRBJ2-7, with TRBD1 matching over 8 bases. The germline gives CDR1 SGHAT, CDR2 FQNNGV. The CDR3 totals 14 residues. The trim removed 5 bases at V and 4 bases at J, leaving 7 bases unmatched. CDR3 coding DNA: TGTGCCAGCAGCCATGGGACAGGACAATACGAGCAGTACTTC. Its translation is CASSHGTGQYEQYF.

The chain employs TRBV5-1 and TRBJ2-2; maybe TRBD2 (5 bases). This CDR3 is 15 amino acids long. Trimming removed 0 bases at V and 0 bases at J, with 6 bases between. Germline CDR1 SGHRS, CDR2 YFSETQ. The CDR3 sequence is CASSLGGTNTGELFF. The CDR3 DNA is TGCGCCAGCAGCTTGGGAGGGACGAACACCGGGGAGCTGTTTTTT.

This sequence joins TRBV2 and TRBJ1-5; weak D call: TRBD1 (5 bases). The CDR3 is 14 amino acids. Trimming removed 3 bases from V and 6 bases from J, with 12 bases in between. Germline CDR1 SNHLY, CDR2 FYNNEI. The CDR3 DNA follows: TGTGCCAGCAGTGATACTGCAGGGTCTCAGCCCCAGCATTTT. This encodes CASSDTAGSQPQHF.

V is TRBV2 and J is TRBJ2-7; D is perhaps TRBD2 (7 bases). CDR1 and CDR2 from the germline V gene are SNHLY and FYNNEI. The CDR3 spans 14 residues. With 10 bases removed from V and 0 bases from J, the gap between germline ends came to 16 bases. In DNA form, the CDR3 reads TGTGCCAACAGCCGGGGGGCAGGCTCCTACGAGCAGTACTTC. It encodes CANSRGAGSYEQYF.

The genes are TRBV2 and TRBJ1-2; D might be TRBD1 (5 bases). V dropped 7 bases and J dropped 3 bases, with 9 bases sitting between them. This CDR3 spans 12 amino acids. The germline CDR1 and CDR2 sequences are SNHLY and FYNNEI. CDR3 region: CASISGDYGYTF. The CDR3 bases are TGTGCCAGCATTTCGGGGGACTATGGCTACACCTTC.

The CDR3 is CASSPNRGGITEAFF. Here the CDR3 DNA reads TGTGCCAGCAGTCCAAACAGGGGGGGAATCACTGAAGCTTTCTTT. The rearrangement links TRBV28 to TRBJ1-1; 8 bases are a match to TRBD1. CDR1 and CDR2 (germline): MDHEN, SYDVKM. This CDR3 is built from 15 residues. With 5 bases clipped from V and 4 bases from J, the junction kept 9 bases outside the gene matches.

This sequence joins TRBV3-1 (or the pseudogene TRBV3-2) and TRBJ2-7; perhaps TRBD2 as D (7 bases). The CDR3 has 15 amino acids. Germline V gene sequence: CDR1 LGHDT, CDR2 YNNKEL (reference sequence). The V end was cut by 4 bases, the J end by 5 bases, with 18 bases between. CDR3 protein: CASSLRGGAYDEQYF. In DNA, the CDR3 is TGTGCCAGCAGCCTAAGGGGGGGAGCCTATGACGAGCAGTACTTC.

The chain couples TRBV7-2 to TRBJ2-5; 8 bases align to TRBD2. Germline-derived CDR1 and CDR2 are SGHTA and FQGNSA. CDR3 size: 18 residues. The V gene end was trimmed by 2 bases and the J gene end by 1 base; junction bases not matched to a gene: 12. CDR3 in DNA: TGTGCCAGCAGCTTATCCGGCGGGGGGCGGGGGGCCCAAGAGACCCAGTACTTC. It yields the protein CASSLSGGGRGAQETQYF.

This clone was counted a single time. V gene TRBV6-2 or TRBV6-3 combines with J gene TRBJ1-1, with D unresolved. Trimming stripped 0 bases from V and 6 bases from J, with 20 bases between. CDR1 is MNHEY, CDR2 SVGEGT, per germline. The CDR3 totals 17 residues. The CDR3 bases are TGTGCCAGCAGTTACTCGATGGAAGGCCTGGGAGCCTCTGAAGCTTTCTTT. Protein sequence: CASSYSMEGLGASEAFF.

The chain has TRBV19 and TRBJ2-7, with D tentatively TRBD2 (5 bases). Trimming shortened V by 4 bases and J by 1 base, and 11 bases separated the two germline ends. CDR1 and CDR2 from the germline V gene are LNHDA and SQIVND (reference sequence). The CDR3 has 14 residues. CDR3 amino acids: CASSNGVGSYEQYF. The CDR3 bases are TGTGCCAGTAGTAACGGGGTAGGGTCCTACGAGCAGTACTTC. Filled out from reference TRBV19 and TRBJ2-7, the complete variable domain reads DGGITQSPKYLFRKEGQNVTLSCEQNLNHDAMYWYRQDPGQGLRLIYYSQIVNDFQKGDIAEGYSVSREKKESFPLTVTSAQKNPTAFYLCASSNGVGSYEQYFGPGTRLTVT.

V usage is TRBV10-3 and J usage is TRBJ1-1; TRBD1 matches at 7 bases. V shed 6 bases, J shed 0 bases, and the junction held 7 bases outside the gene matches. The length of the CDR3 is 15 residues. Germline V gene sequence: CDR1 ENHRY, CDR2 SYGVKD. Here the CDR3 reads CAIRGMGQMNTEAFF. CDR3 nucleotide sequence: TGTGCCATCAGGGGAATGGGACAGATGAACACTGAAGCTTTCTTT.